This entry lists 13 T cell receptor beta chains sequenced from one sample in a study of blood T cell repertoires in COVID-19 (TCRdb year 2020). Library preparation used the immunoSEQ multiplex PCR assay. TCRdb provides this immuneACCESS table in a form limited to in-frame rearrangements. Some clones are lacking; in checked studies, under half of them reflect an unresolved V gene, and why the rest are absent is not known. Present in this sample are around 140,000 clones, roughly 86% of which were seen just once. Together, the top ten hold around 3.7% of the sample. The specimen sequenced was PBMCs or T cells enriched from blood (not recorded which). Source of these receptors: a woman aged 50 to 65 with acute COVID-19.

The rearrangement links TRBV5-1 to TRBJ2-1; TRBD2 matches at 14 bases. In germline, CDR1 is SGHRS, CDR2 YFSETQ. After removal of 4 bases from V and 5 bases from J, the junction contained 8 bases not matched to a gene. The CDR3 loop spans 17 amino acids. DNA of the CDR3: TGCGCCAGCAGCATAACTCCGGGACTAGCGGGAGACAATGAGCAGTTCTTC. Protein sequence: CASSITPGLAGDNEQFF.

The chain employs TRBV24-1 and TRBJ2-1; no clear D. Trimming took off 4 bases at V and 0 bases at J, with 12 bases between the two ends. The CDR3 is 16 amino acids. Germline CDR1 KGHDR, CDR2 SFDVKD. Here the CDR3 DNA reads TGTGCCACCAGTGACGATGACATTTTCTCCTACAATGAGCAGTTCTTC. Protein sequence: CATSDDDIFSYNEQFF.

Points on this clone: Within the sample, other DNA sequences also encode this same CDR3. The genes are TRBV29-1 and TRBJ1-4, with 9 bases identical to TRBD1. V was clipped by 6 bases and J by 8 bases; unmatched bases: 4. Germline V gene sequence: CDR1 SQVTM, CDR2 ANQGSEA. The CDR3 spans 12 residues. This chain's CDR3 is CSVGTGREKLFF. In DNA, the CDR3 is TGCAGCGTGGGGACAGGGCGAGAAAAACTGTTTTTT. The complete variable domain, with remaining parts taken from reference TRBV29-1 and TRBJ1-4, reads SAVISQKPSRDICQRGTSLTIQCQVDSQVTMMFWYRQQPGQSLTLIATANQGSEATYESGFVIDKFPISRPNLTFSTLTVSNMSPEDSSIYLCSVGTGREKLFFGSGTQLSVL.

The CDR3 spells CASSPAGTVNEKLFF. CDR3 nucleotides: TGTGCCAGCAGCCCTGCCGGGACAGTTAATGAAAAACTGTTTTTT. The rearrangement joins TRBV9 to TRBJ1-4, with 7 nucleotides matching TRBD1. The CDR3 totals 15 residues. The germline gives CDR1 SGDLS, CDR2 YYNGEE. V was pared by 4 bases and J by 4 bases, with 7 bases of the junction left unmatched.

This chain links TRBV11-2 with TRBJ1-1; the match to TRBD1 covers 9 bases. CDR3 length equals 12 residues. Germline CDR1 reads SGHAT; CDR2 reads FQNNGV. Losses at the gene ends were 6 bases for V and 4 bases for J; bases not matched to a gene: 0. The CDR3 protein is CASRTGGTEAFF. The CDR3 DNA is TGTGCCAGCAGGACAGGGGGCACTGAAGCTTTCTTT. Based on the CDR3 plus reference TRBV11-2 and TRBJ1-1, the full variable domain is EAGVAQSPRYKIIEKRQSVAFWCNPISGHATLYWYQQILGQGPKLLIQFQNNGVVDDSQLPKDRFSAERLKGVDSTLKIQPAKLEDSAVYLCASRTGGTEAFFGQGTRLTVV.

V gene TRBV2 combines with J gene TRBJ2-1; possible D gene TRBD2, 6 bases. Per germline, CDR1 SNHLY and CDR2 FYNNEI. The ends were cut back, 5 bases at V and 1 base at J, with 12 bases in the middle. There are 15 residues in the CDR3. The CDR3 nucleotides are TGTGCCAGCAGTCGGGACTCTCAGTCCTACAATGAGCAGTTCTTC. It translates to CASSRDSQSYNEQFF.

This chain connects TRBV5-1 to TRBJ2-5, with 15 bases matching TRBD2. The CDR3 contains 16 residues. Looked up from germline, CDR1 is SGHRS and CDR2 is YFSETQ. Losses at the gene ends were 4 bases for V and 3 bases for J; bases not matched to a gene: 4. CDR3 in DNA: TGCGCCAGCAGCGCGGGACTAGCGGGGGGTGAAGAGACCCAGTACTTC. Its translation is CASSAGLAGGEETQYF.

In its sample, this clone was seen once. The chain has TRBV6-2 or TRBV6-3 and TRBJ1-5; 8 bases map to TRBD1. Trimming at V came to 6 bases and at J to 3 bases, leaving 10 bases not matched to a gene. The CDR3 extends over 16 amino acids. Per the germline V gene, CDR1 is MNHEY and CDR2 is SVGEGT. CDR3 nucleotide sequence: TGTGCCAGCAGCCCCGGGACAGGAGGATACAATCAGCCCCAGCATTTT. Its protein product is CASSPGTGGYNQPQHF.

This clone occurred a few times. The chain links TRBV28 to TRBJ1-5; tentatively, D is TRBD1 (5 bases). The CDR3 sequence is 13 residues long. In germline, CDR1 is MDHEN, CDR2 SYDVKM. Trimming stripped 7 bases from V and 4 bases from J, with 11 bases between. CDR3 nucleotide sequence: TGTGCCAGCACCCAGGGTGGGAATCAGCCCCAGCATTTT. It specifies CASTQGGNQPQHF. Using reference TRBV28 and TRBJ1-5 for the parts outside the CDR3, the full variable domain is DVKVTQSSRYLVKRTGEKVFLECVQDMDHENMFWYRQDPGLGLRLIYFSYDVKMKEKGDIPEGYSVSREKKERFSLILESASTNQTSMYLCASTQGGNQPQHFGDGTRLSIL.

DNA of the CDR3: TGTGCCTGGGCAGGGGGACACAGGGTTAGCTCTGGAAACACCATATATTTT. Translating gives CAWAGGHRVSSGNTIYF. The chain joins TRBV30 to TRBJ1-3; 7 bases agree with TRBD1. CDR3 length: 17 residues. Germline-derived CDR1 and CDR2 are GTSNPN and SVGIG (reference sequence). V lost 5 bases to trimming and J lost 0 bases; unmatched junction nucleotides: 13. Looking up the rest from reference TRBV30 and TRBJ1-3 gives the full variable domain: SQTIHQWPATLVQPVGSPLSLECTVEGTSNPNLYWYRQAAGRGLQLLFYSVGIGQISSEVPQNLSASRPQDRQFILSSKKLLLSDSGFYLCAWAGGHRVSSGNTIYFGEGSWLTVV.

The chain couples TRBV28 to TRBJ2-7; D may be TRBD2 (6 bases). The CDR3 contains 16 residues. Germline CDR1 and CDR2: MDHEN and SYDVKM. Trimming shortened V by 4 bases and J by 2 bases, and 18 bases separated the two germline ends. CDR3 loop: CASSSPRREPPYEQYF. CDR3 nucleotides: TGTGCCAGCAGTTCCCCCCGCCGGGAGCCACCCTACGAGCAGTACTTC.

The chain joins TRBV7-6 to TRBJ2-7; TRBD2 matches at 8 bases. Germline V gene data show CDR1 as SGHVS and CDR2 as FNYEAQ. The CDR3 has 15 amino acids. V lost 2 bases and J lost 0; bases outside the gene matches: 3. The CDR3 region has the DNA TGTGCCAGCAGCTTACAAAGCGGGAGCTCCTACGAGCAGTACTTC. Protein sequence: CASSLQSGSSYEQYF.

The rearrangement uses TRBV7-3 and TRBJ2-7, with TRBD1 matching 9 bases. The V gene's germline CDR1 is SGHTA and CDR2 FQGTGA. Trimming removed 6 bases from V and 3 bases from J; junction bases left unmatched: 3. The CDR3 is 13 residues long. In DNA, the CDR3 is TGTGCCAGCAGTACGACAGGGGGCTACGAGCAGTACTTC. Translated, it gives CASSTTGGYEQYF.